This is a list of T cell receptor beta chains from one sample in a study of shared clonotypes between healthy human individuals. Generated by immunoSEQ multiplex PCR, the TCRdb table keeps only in-frame clones and is missing some. Of 2 million to 2.5 million clones listed, almost 96% were seen once; the top ten hold about 0.13%. Material for sequencing was naive CD4+ T cells sorted from blood. The receptors stem from a man aged 18 to 30 in good health. The CDR3 runs from the conserved cysteine through the conserved F or W. D genes are given only for firm matches. Size values are once, few and many counts, or a class for expanded clones, and some rows have none.

abundance	d_gene	v_gene	j_gene	CDR3aa	CDR3nt
NA	TRBD2	TRBV5-8	TRBJ2-3	CASSPAGGGTDTQYF	TGTGCCAGCAGTCCCGCGGGAGGGGGCACAGATACGCAGTATTTT
NA	TRBD1	TRBV30	TRBJ2-4	CAWGIRTGGKNIQYF	TGTGCCTGGGGGATCAGGACAGGGGGCAAAAACATTCAGTACTTC
NA	NA	TRBV28	TRBJ2-7	CASSFGAPGEQYF	TGTGCCAGCAGTTTTGGGGCGCCGGGGGAGCAGTACTTC
NA	NA	TRBV2	TRBJ1-2	CASSNRGINYGYTF	TGTGCCAGCAGTAACCGGGGGATCAACTATGGCTACACCTTC
NA	TRBD2	TRBV6-5	TRBJ2-7	CASSPPGLGEQYF	TGTGCCAGCAGTCCTCCGGGACTAGGGGAGCAGTACTTC
once	TRBD1	TRBV11-2	TRBJ2-1	CASSPVPGQGANEQFF	TGTGCCAGCAGCCCAGTCCCGGGACAGGGGGCCAATGAGCAGTTCTTC
NA	NA	TRBV10-3	TRBJ1-1	CAISVGTEAFF	TGTGCCATCAGTGTGGGTACTGAAGCTTTCTTT
NA	NA	TRBV2	TRBJ1-4	CASSEQGLSNEKLFF	TGTGCCAGCAGTGAACAGGGTCTTAGTAATGAAAAACTGTTTTTT
NA	TRBD1	TRBV7-2	TRBJ2-1	CASSRDRVEQFF	TGTGCCAGCAGCCGCGACAGGGTGGAGCAGTTCTTC
NA	TRBD1	TRBV5-6	TRBJ2-7	CASSLGGGGYEQYF	TGTGCCAGCAGCTTGGGAGGGGGCGGCTACGAGCAGTACTTC
once	TRBD2	TRBV10-3	TRBJ2-3	CAISDSGRADTQYF	TGTGCCATCAGCGATAGCGGGAGAGCAGATACGCAGTATTTT
NA	TRBD1	TRBV5-6	TRBJ2-5	CASSLQGLGETQYF	TGTGCCAGCAGCTTACAGGGGTTAGGAGAGACCCAGTACTTC
once	NA	TRBV6-1	TRBJ2-7	CASSPGIPGYEQYF	TGTGCCAGCAGTCCAGGGATCCCGGGGTACGAGCAGTACTTC